Listed below are T cell receptor beta chains from one sample, sequenced in a study of OX40 agonist ivuxolimab in advanced cancers. Method: immunoSEQ multiplex PCR; TCRdb's copy keeps in-frame clones and lacks some. The sample carries approximately 46,000 clones, roughly four fifths recorded once. The material sequenced was CD4+ or CD8+ T cells sorted from blood, taken in a trial of the OX40 agonist ivuxolimab. These receptors were obtained from an adult with an advanced solid tumor such as melanoma, head and neck, liver or kidney cancer. The conserved cysteine and the conserved F or W are not part of the CDR3 here.

len	v_gene	j_gene	CDR3aa
10	TRBV2	TRBJ2-1	ASRTEGNEQF
14	TRBV2	TRBJ2-3	ASSGGASGSTDTQY
11	TRBV28	TRBJ1-2	ASRSWGRYGYT
10	TRBV6-6	TRBJ1-6	ASTSLNSPLH
13	TRBV13	TRBJ2-7	ASSLVGGRTYEQY
12	TRBV9	TRBJ2-7	ASSVAGASYEQY
12	TRBV19	TRBJ2-1	ASSISSIYNEQF
13	TRBV6-5	TRBJ1-1	ASSPGTGANTEAF
12	TRBV6-5	TRBJ2-2	ASSYLRNTGELF
12	TRBV6-1	TRBJ1-6	ASRPSEIVSPLH
15	TRBV27	TRBJ2-1	ASSFGGGSGSYNEQF
10	TRBV29-1	TRBJ1-1	SVQVLNTEAF
13	TRBV19	TRBJ1-1	ASSITGTANTEAF
10	TRBV19	TRBJ1-1	ASSIAGGEAF
13	TRBV6-5	TRBJ2-7	ASSYRLAGDYEQY
14	TRBV11-3	TRBJ2-1	ASSLASRAGVDEQF
15	TRBV5-8	TRBJ1-1	ASSALVGFMLNTEAF
14	TRBV7-3	TRBJ2-7	ASSPGTSGGAYEQY
13	TRBV5-1	TRBJ2-2	ASSAGTHTGGELF
15	TRBV27	TRBJ2-7	ASSFQATGRSSYEQY
15	TRBV27	TRBJ2-7	ASSYGTTATGGYEQY
15	TRBV27	TRBJ1-3	ASSLGQGPSSGNTIY
11	TRBV7-8	TRBJ1-1	ASSRDLNTEAF
16	TRBV10-2	TRBJ2-5	ASSEGIAGGPSQETQY
12	TRBV7-9	TRBJ2-7	ASSPDLRRGEQY
13	TRBV28	TRBJ2-1	ASSLQGARRNEQF
12	TRBV6-5	TRBJ1-6	ASTPRTKNSPLH
14	TRBV4-1	TRBJ1-4	ASSQEGTLGKEKLF